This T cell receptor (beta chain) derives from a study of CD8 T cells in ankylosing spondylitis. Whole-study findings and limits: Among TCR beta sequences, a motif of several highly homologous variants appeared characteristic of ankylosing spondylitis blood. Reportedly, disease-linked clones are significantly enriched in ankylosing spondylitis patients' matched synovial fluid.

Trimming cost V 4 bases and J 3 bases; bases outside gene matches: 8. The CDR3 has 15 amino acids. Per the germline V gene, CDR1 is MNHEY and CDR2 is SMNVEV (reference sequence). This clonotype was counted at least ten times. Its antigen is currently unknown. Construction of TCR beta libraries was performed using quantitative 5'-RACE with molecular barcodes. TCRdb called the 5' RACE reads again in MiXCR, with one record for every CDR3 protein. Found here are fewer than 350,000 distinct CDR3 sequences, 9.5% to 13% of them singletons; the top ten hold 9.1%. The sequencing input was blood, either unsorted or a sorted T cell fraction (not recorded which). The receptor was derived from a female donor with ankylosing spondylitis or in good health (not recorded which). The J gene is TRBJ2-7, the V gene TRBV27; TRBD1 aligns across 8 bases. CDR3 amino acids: CASSYFGDRIYEQYF. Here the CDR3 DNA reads TGTGCCAGCAGTTATTTCGGGGACAGGATCTACGAGCAGTACTTC.